Listed below are T cell receptor beta chains from one sample, sequenced in a study of blood T cell repertoires in COVID-19. Produced via immunoSEQ multiplex PCR; TCRdb's table is partial and in-frame only. The sample lists roughly 200,000 clones; approximately 87% were seen once. Material for sequencing was peripheral blood. Every receptor here comes from a person aged 70 to 85 with COVID-19, enrolled during active disease. The CDR3 runs from the conserved cysteine through the conserved F or W. Fields, in order: J gene, CDR3 length, V gene, D gene, clone size, CDR3 protein, CDR3 DNA. The D gene is left open where the match is weak. Some rows mark clone size as missing; the rest say once, few, many or name a class of expanded clone.

J gene: TRBJ2-2
CDR3 length: 15
V gene: TRBV7-6
D gene: TRBD2
clone size: .
CDR3 protein: CASSQAGGDTGELFF
CDR3 DNA: TGTGCCAGCAGCCAAGCGGGAGGCGACACCGGGGAGCTGTTTTTT

J gene: TRBJ2-7
CDR3 length: 15
V gene: TRBV5-4
D gene: .
clone size: .
CDR3 protein: CASSFGTGSSYEQYF
CDR3 DNA: TGTGCCAGCAGCTTCGGAACAGGGAGCTCCTACGAGCAGTACTTC

J gene: TRBJ2-2
CDR3 length: 16
V gene: TRBV5-1
D gene: TRBD1
clone size: many
CDR3 protein: CASSVPGQGSTGELFF
CDR3 DNA: TGCGCCAGCAGCGTACCGGGACAGGGGTCCACCGGGGAGCTGTTTTTT

J gene: TRBJ2-7
CDR3 length: 14
V gene: TRBV7-2
D gene: .
clone size: .
CDR3 protein: CASSLAGGWYEQYF
CDR3 DNA: TGTGCCAGCAGCTTAGCGGGAGGTTGGTACGAGCAGTACTTC

J gene: TRBJ1-6
CDR3 length: 16
V gene: TRBV6-1
D gene: .
clone size: .
CDR3 protein: CASSEALVGGNSPLHF
CDR3 DNA: TGTGCCAGCAGTGAAGCGCTGGTGGGGGGGAATTCACCCCTCCACTTT

J gene: TRBJ2-1
CDR3 length: 15
V gene: TRBV2
D gene: .
clone size: .
CDR3 protein: CASSVLGSLYNEQFF
CDR3 DNA: TGTGCCAGCAGTGTATTGGGTAGCCTCTACAATGAGCAGTTCTTC

J gene: TRBJ2-2
CDR3 length: 16
V gene: TRBV7-2
D gene: TRBD1
clone size: .
CDR3 protein: CASKPGGTGGTGELFF
CDR3 DNA: TGTGCCAGCAAGCCTGGGGGGACAGGGGGCACCGGGGAGCTGTTTTTT

J gene: TRBJ2-1
CDR3 length: 16
V gene: TRBV9
D gene: TRBD2
clone size: .
CDR3 protein: CASSARGRGVYNEQFF
CDR3 DNA: TGTGCCAGCAGCGCCCGGGGGCGGGGGGTTTACAATGAGCAGTTCTTC

J gene: TRBJ1-2
CDR3 length: 14
V gene: TRBV27
D gene: .
clone size: once
CDR3 protein: CASSLSGRYYGYTF
CDR3 DNA: TGTGCCAGCAGTTTATCAGGGAGATACTATGGCTACACCTTC

J gene: TRBJ1-6
CDR3 length: 17
V gene: TRBV3-1/TRBV3-2
D gene: .
clone size: .
CDR3 protein: CASSPLSAPPVVSPLHF
CDR3 DNA: TGTGCCAGCAGCCCACTAAGCGCACCCCCAGTGGTTTCACCCCTCCACTTT

J gene: TRBJ1-3
CDR3 length: 15
V gene: TRBV11-2
D gene: .
clone size: once
CDR3 protein: CASSLITGRGNTIYF
CDR3 DNA: TGTGCCAGCAGCTTAATAACAGGGAGAGGAAACACCATATATTTT

J gene: TRBJ2-1
CDR3 length: 17
V gene: TRBV6-1
D gene: .
clone size: .
CDR3 protein: CASSEAIIRDGGLRGFF
CDR3 DNA: TGTGCCAGCAGTGAAGCCATCATCCGGGACGGAGGTCTCAGGGGGTTCTTC

J gene: TRBJ2-1
CDR3 length: 16
V gene: TRBV27
D gene: TRBD1
clone size: .
CDR3 protein: CASTLVLGQGINEQFF
CDR3 DNA: TGTGCCAGCACCCTGGTTTTAGGACAGGGGATCAATGAGCAGTTCTTC

J gene: TRBJ2-7
CDR3 length: 17
V gene: TRBV9
D gene: TRBD1
clone size: .
CDR3 protein: CASSGTHPGTGSYEQYF
CDR3 DNA: TGTGCCAGCAGCGGGACCCATCCCGGGACAGGGTCCTACGAGCAGTACTTC

J gene: TRBJ1-1
CDR3 length: 13
V gene: TRBV4-3
D gene: .
clone size: .
CDR3 protein: CASSQDRVGEAFF
CDR3 DNA: TGCGCCAGCAGCCAAGACAGGGTGGGTGAAGCTTTCTTT

J gene: TRBJ2-5
CDR3 length: 16
V gene: TRBV28
D gene: TRBD1
clone size: once
CDR3 protein: CASSLLGTGGKETQYF
CDR3 DNA: TGTGCCAGCAGTCTCCTAGGGACAGGGGGCAAAGAGACCCAGTACTTC

J gene: TRBJ2-3
CDR3 length: 12
V gene: TRBV7-9
D gene: .
clone size: few
CDR3 protein: CASSPETDTQYF
CDR3 DNA: TGTGCCAGCAGCCCCGAGACAGATACGCAGTATTTT

J gene: TRBJ1-4
CDR3 length: 15
V gene: TRBV15
D gene: .
clone size: .
CDR3 protein: CATSTYGATNEKLFF
CDR3 DNA: TGTGCCACCAGCACCTACGGTGCAACTAATGAAAAACTGTTTTTT

J gene: TRBJ1-4
CDR3 length: 15
V gene: TRBV5-1
D gene: TRBD1
clone size: .
CDR3 protein: CASSFTGAANEKLFF
CDR3 DNA: TGCGCCAGCAGCTTCACAGGGGCAGCTAATGAAAAACTGTTTTTT

J gene: TRBJ1-2
CDR3 length: 14
V gene: TRBV6-1
D gene: TRBD1
clone size: .
CDR3 protein: CASSELGQGHGYTF
CDR3 DNA: TGTGCCAGCAGTGAACTAGGACAGGGGCATGGCTACACCTTC

J gene: TRBJ1-1
CDR3 length: 14
V gene: TRBV5-4
D gene: TRBD1
clone size: .
CDR3 protein: CASSRDSMNTEAFF
CDR3 DNA: TGTGCCAGCAGCCGGGACAGTATGAACACTGAAGCTTTCTTT

J gene: TRBJ2-2
CDR3 length: 17
V gene: TRBV3-1/TRBV3-2
D gene: TRBD2
clone size: .
CDR3 protein: CASSQVELAGLTGELFF
CDR3 DNA: TGTGCCAGCAGCCAAGTGGAACTAGCGGGACTCACCGGGGAGCTGTTTTTT

J gene: TRBJ2-2
CDR3 length: 14
V gene: TRBV5-1
D gene: .
clone size: .
CDR3 protein: CASSLLGLSGELFF
CDR3 DNA: TGCGCCAGCAGCTTGTTGGGGCTTTCCGGGGAGCTGTTTTTT

J gene: TRBJ1-5
CDR3 length: 16
V gene: TRBV18
D gene: .
clone size: .
CDR3 protein: CASSVGQGISNQPQHF
CDR3 DNA: TGTGCCAGCTCAGTCGGGCAGGGGATTAGCAATCAGCCCCAGCATTTT

J gene: TRBJ2-2
CDR3 length: 16
V gene: TRBV18
D gene: .
clone size: .
CDR3 protein: CASSPYGNSNTGELFF
CDR3 DNA: TGTGCCAGCTCACCATATGGCAATTCGAACACCGGGGAGCTGTTTTTT

J gene: TRBJ1-6
CDR3 length: 17
V gene: TRBV18
D gene: TRBD1
clone size: .
CDR3 protein: CASSLPHPGTGHSPLHF
CDR3 DNA: TGTGCCAGCTCCCTTCCCCACCCCGGGACAGGACATTCACCCCTCCACTTT

J gene: TRBJ1-1
CDR3 length: 14
V gene: TRBV7-3
D gene: .
clone size: few
CDR3 protein: CASSLKPGLTEAFF
CDR3 DNA: TGTGCCAGCAGCTTAAAGCCAGGGTTAACTGAAGCTTTCTTT

J gene: TRBJ1-5
CDR3 length: 18
V gene: TRBV6-6
D gene: TRBD1
clone size: .
CDR3 protein: CASSRGSGTGDFRQPQHF
CDR3 DNA: TGTGCCAGCAGTCGAGGTTCTGGGACAGGGGATTTTCGGCAGCCCCAGCATTTT

J gene: TRBJ1-2
CDR3 length: 17
V gene: TRBV7-2
D gene: .
clone size: .
CDR3 protein: CASSLASGADGGYGYTF
CDR3 DNA: TGTGCCAGCAGCTTAGCGTCGGGAGCAGACGGGGGATATGGCTACACCTTC

J gene: TRBJ1-1
CDR3 length: 15
V gene: TRBV14
D gene: .
clone size: .
CDR3 protein: CASSQVLGGGTEAFF
CDR3 DNA: TGTGCCAGCAGCCAAGTTCTGGGGGGTGGAACTGAAGCTTTCTTT

J gene: TRBJ2-1
CDR3 length: 18
V gene: TRBV4-1
D gene: TRBD2
clone size: .
CDR3 protein: CASSQDGAAGGFRVEQFF
CDR3 DNA: TGCGCCAGCAGCCAAGATGGGGCAGCGGGGGGGTTTCGAGTTGAGCAGTTCTTC

J gene: TRBJ2-2
CDR3 length: 16
V gene: TRBV6-2/TRBV6-3
D gene: .
clone size: .
CDR3 protein: CASSYSTLTNTGELFF
CDR3 DNA: TGTGCCAGCAGTTACTCTACACTAACGAACACCGGGGAGCTGTTTTTT

J gene: TRBJ1-5
CDR3 length: 14
V gene: TRBV6-5
D gene: .
clone size: once
CDR3 protein: CASSYSTGTKPQHF
CDR3 DNA: TGTGCCAGCAGTTACTCAACAGGGACCAAGCCCCAGCATTTT

J gene: TRBJ2-1
CDR3 length: 12
V gene: TRBV27
D gene: TRBD2
clone size: .
CDR3 protein: CASSFPGGTRFF
CDR3 DNA: TGTGCCAGCAGTTTCCCTGGGGGGACTAGGTTCTTC

J gene: TRBJ1-5
CDR3 length: 13
V gene: TRBV19
D gene: .
clone size: .
CDR3 protein: CASSTHSDQPQHF
CDR3 DNA: TGTGCCAGTAGTACCCATAGTGATCAGCCCCAGCATTTT

J gene: TRBJ2-7
CDR3 length: 15
V gene: TRBV11-3
D gene: TRBD2
clone size: .
CDR3 protein: CASSERTSGSYEQYF
CDR3 DNA: TGTGCCAGCAGCGAGCGGACTAGCGGGAGTTACGAGCAGTACTTC

J gene: TRBJ2-3
CDR3 length: 17
V gene: TRBV28
D gene: TRBD2
clone size: .
CDR3 protein: CASRKGLTSGLSNTQYF
CDR3 DNA: TGTGCCAGCAGGAAGGGATTGACTAGCGGTCTTTCTAATACGCAGTATTTT

J gene: TRBJ2-7
CDR3 length: 14
V gene: TRBV9
D gene: .
clone size: few
CDR3 protein: CASSVAPLSYEQYF
CDR3 DNA: TGTGCCAGCAGCGTAGCGCCGCTATCCTACGAGCAGTACTTC

J gene: TRBJ1-4
CDR3 length: 14
V gene: TRBV5-1
D gene: TRBD1
clone size: .
CDR3 protein: CASREGQGTEKLFF
CDR3 DNA: TGCGCCAGCAGGGAGGGACAGGGAACCGAAAAACTGTTTTTT

J gene: TRBJ2-7
CDR3 length: 14
V gene: TRBV10-3
D gene: .
clone size: .
CDR3 protein: CAISPGILRYEQYF
CDR3 DNA: TGTGCCATCAGTCCAGGTATTTTGCGCTACGAGCAGTACTTC

J gene: TRBJ2-1
CDR3 length: 14
V gene: TRBV2
D gene: TRBD2
clone size: once
CDR3 protein: CASTGTRGRNEQFF
CDR3 DNA: TGTGCCAGCACAGGGACTAGAGGCAGAAATGAGCAGTTCTTC